This entry lists 25 T cell receptor beta chains sequenced from one sample in a study of tissue T cells after allogeneic stem cell transplantation. The method was immunoSEQ multiplex PCR; TCRdb's version includes in-frame clones alone and lacks a portion of them. The repertoire holds about 17,000 clones, just over 70% seen once, with 0.93% in the top ten. The sample was spleen. The receptor source for this set is a female BALB/c mouse in good health. This line is of MHC haplotype H2-d.

This clone appeared a few times. Gene names and germline match the mouse. From the germline J gene comes the end of the CDR3, since the read stops 1 residue before it. The V gene is TRBV29, the J gene TRBJ2-7; D could derive from TRBD1 or TRBD2 (5 bases each). V dropped 6 bases and J dropped 1 base, with 7 bases sitting between them. The CDR3 covers 12 residues. Germline CDR1 and CDR2: MSHET and SYDVDS. The CDR3 sequence: CASRGRSYEQYF. The DNA read from the CDR3 is TGTGCTAGCAGGGGACGGTCCTATGAACAGTAC.

Turning to this clone: Gene names refer to mouse genes. Coverage ceases 1 residue before the CDR3 finishes, and the germline J gene fills in the end. The J gene is TRBJ2-3, the V gene TRBV13-2, with D possibly TRBD2 on 6 matching bases. Trimming removed 2 bases from V and 1 base from J, with 8 bases in between. The CDR3 runs 14 residues. CDR1 NNHNN and CDR2 SYGAGS come from the germline V gene (reference sequence). CDR3 DNA (partial): TGTGCCAGCGGTGAAGCTGGGGGTGCAGAAACGCTGTAT. Protein: CASGEAGGAETLY. The complete CDR3 protein is CASGEAGGAETLYF.

This clone was observed a few times. All gene names here are mouse names. Sequencing ends 1 residue short of the CDR3 end; the germline J gene provides the rest. This chain joins TRBV2 and TRBJ1-2; 9 bases agree with TRBD1. Germline trimming cut 2 bases from V and 4 bases from J; bases unmatched to any gene: 2. This CDR3 region has 14 residues. Per the germline V gene, CDR1 is LGHNA and CDR2 is YSYQKL. The DNA read from the CDR3 is TGTGCCAGCAGCCAAACAGGGGGCGTCTCCGACTACACC. It specifies CASSQTGGVSDYT. The entire CDR3 sequence reads CASSQTGGVSDYTF.

A word on this clone: Genes here carry mouse names. Read coverage stops 1 residue before the CDR3 terminus; the germline J gene supplies the remainder. The chain links TRBV13-3 to TRBJ2-7; no definite D call. In germline, CDR1 is NNHDY, CDR2 SYVADS. There are 12 residues in the CDR3. V lost 2 bases and J 4 bases, leaving 7 bases between the germline ends. The covered CDR3 bases are TGTGCCAGCAGTGACCAGCCTTATGAACAGTAC. Translating gives CASSDQPYEQY. The complete CDR3 protein is CASSDQPYEQYF.

A word on this clone: Any gene name here is a mouse gene name. The read gets to within 1 residue of the CDR3 end, and the germline J gene fills in the rest. The J gene is TRBJ2-1, the V gene TRBV16; D is possibly TRBD1 (6 bases). From germline, CDR1 is SGHSA and CDR2 FRNQAP. CDR3 length: 14 residues. V was pared by 5 bases and J by 1 base, with 9 bases between. CDR3 DNA (partial): TGTGCAAGCAGCCCCGGGACAAACTATGCTGAGCAGTTC. It yields the protein CASSPGTNYAEQF. The entire CDR3 reads CASSPGTNYAEQFF.

For this clone: The genes are named according to mouse. The read ends 1 residue shy of where the CDR3 ends; the end is completed using the germline J gene. V gene TRBV4 combines with J gene TRBJ2-7; D remains ambiguous. Germline assignment: CDR1 LGHDT and CDR2 YNNKQL (reference sequence). Trimming pared 4 bases from V and 0 bases from J, leaving 7 bases between. The CDR3 runs 13 residues. CDR3 region: CASSSISSYEQYF. The part of the CDR3 DNA that was read is TGTGCCAGCAGCTCTATTAGCTCCTATGAACAGTAC.

On this clone: Gene names follow the mouse nomenclature. The CDR3 end lies 1 residue beyond the end of the read and is filled in from the germline J gene. This sequence joins TRBV1 and TRBJ1-1; D gene ambiguous. Germline CDR1 NSQYPW, CDR2 LRSPGD (reference sequence). There are 12 residues in the CDR3. Trimming left V 0 bases short and J 7 bases short, with 6 bases between. Incomplete CDR3 DNA: TGCACCTGCAGTGCAGATAGAGGAGAAGTCTTC. Amino acids: CTCSADRGEVF. The full CDR3 is CTCSADRGEVFF.

A note on this clone: Mouse gene names and germline throughout. The read terminates 1 residue before the CDR3 end, so the remaining end is supplied by the germline J gene. This chain joins TRBV20 and TRBJ2-4; TRBD1 matches 8 bases. This CDR3 comprises 12 residues. Looked up from germline, CDR1 is GFQATS and CDR2 is STVNSAI. V trimming: 1 base; J trimming: 6 bases; junction bases outside the gene matches: 0. Partial CDR3 DNA: TGTGGTGCTAGGGGACAGGGGAACACCTTGTAC. Its protein product is CGARGQGNTLY. The whole CDR3 reads CGARGQGNTLYF.

In the case of this clone: Genes and germline come from the mouse. Read coverage stops 1 residue before the CDR3 terminus; the germline J gene supplies the remainder. The V gene is TRBV1, the J gene TRBJ2-5; TRBD2 aligns across 12 bases. Germline V gene data show CDR1 as NSQYPW and CDR2 as LRSPGD (reference sequence). After removal of 6 bases from V and 3 bases from J, the junction contained 1 base not matched to a gene. CDR3 length equals 14 residues. The DNA read from the CDR3 is TGCACCTGCAGAGGACTGGGGGGGCAAGACACCCAGTAC. Translated: CTCRGLGGQDTQY. The full CDR3 is CTCRGLGGQDTQYF.

This clone occurred once. The genes are named according to mouse. Coverage ceases 1 residue before the CDR3 finishes, and the germline J gene fills in the end. The rearrangement uses TRBV20 and TRBJ1-4, with TRBD1 identical over 11 bases. The V and J ends lost 0 bases and 4 bases, in that order; junction bases with no gene match: 4. This CDR3 contains 16 residues. CDR1 and CDR2 from the germline V gene are GFQATS and STVNSAI. CDR3 DNA, as far as it was read: TGTGGTGCTAGGGAGACCGGGACAGGGGGCAACGAAAGATTATTT. This gives the protein CGARETGTGGNERLF. The whole CDR3 sequence is CGARETGTGGNERLFF.

Turning to this clone: Here the gene names and germline are mouse. The read ends 1 residue early relative to the CDR3; the germline J gene fills the gap. This rearrangement joins TRBV30 to TRBJ2-2, with 8 bases matching TRBD2. Trimming at V came to 4 bases and at J to 1 base, leaving 2 bases not matched to a gene. This CDR3 comprises 14 residues. The germline gives CDR1 SQVVS, CDR2 ANEGSEA. CDR3 bases read: TGTAGTTCTACTGGGGGGCGAAACACCGGGCAGCTCTAC. Translation gives CSSTGGRNTGQLY. The whole CDR3 sequence is CSSTGGRNTGQLYF. The variable domain in full, completed from reference TRBV30 and TRBJ2-2, reads SVLLYQKPNRDICQSGTSLKIQCVADSQVVSMFWYQQFQEQSLMLMATANEGSEATYESGFTKDKFPISRPNLTFSTLTVNNARPGDSSIYFCSSTGGRNTGQLYFGEGSKLTVL.

About this clone itself: Gene names are the mouse ones. The sequence runs out 1 residue before the end of the CDR3; the remainder is reconstructed from the germline J gene. The chain is built from TRBV2 and TRBJ1-4; 8 nucleotides line up with TRBD1. The CDR3 has 15 residues. J was trimmed by 7 bases and V by 0 bases; bases with no gene match: 4. Germline V gene data show CDR1 as LGHNA and CDR2 as YSYQKL. The chain's CDR3 is CASSQDRGRGERLFF. CDR3 bases read: TGTGCCAGCAGCCAAGACAGGGGGCGCGGCGAAAGATTATTT. The entire variable domain, with the rest obtained from reference TRBV2 and TRBJ1-4, is as follows: DPKIIQKPKYLVAVTGSEKILICEQYLGHNAMYWYRQSAKKPLEFMFSYSYQKLMDNQTASSRFQPQSSKKNHLDLQITALKPDDSATYFCASSQDRGRGERLFFGHGTKLSVL.

Remarks on this clone: Mouse germline and gene names are used. The sequenced fragment ends 1 residue before the CDR3 boundary, so the rest is inferred from the germline J gene. This chain joins TRBV19 and TRBJ2-1, with 10 nucleotides matching TRBD1. Trimming removed 5 bases from V and 1 base from J; junction bases left unmatched: 6. CDR1 is FNHDT, CDR2 SITEND, per germline (reference sequence). The CDR3 loop spans 16 amino acids. CDR3 sequence reads: CASRSGTGENYAEQFF. The DNA read from the CDR3 is TGTGCCAGCAGATCCGGGACAGGGGAAAACTATGCTGAGCAGTTC.

To note about this clone: Genes here carry mouse names. Read coverage stops 1 residue before the CDR3 terminus; the germline J gene supplies the remainder. J is TRBJ2-7 and V is TRBV2; the D is unclear. This CDR3 has 12 amino acids. CDR1 is LGHNA, CDR2 YSYQKL, per germline. Trimming removed 3 bases from V and 3 bases from J, with 6 bases in between. This chain's CDR3 is CASSHGSYEQYF. CDR3 DNA (partial): TGTGCCAGCAGCCACGGGAGCTATGAACAGTAC.

This clone was seen once. The genes and germline here are from mouse. Read coverage stops 1 residue before the CDR3 terminus; the germline J gene supplies the remainder. Other DNA sequences within the sample encode an identical CDR3. The V and J genes are TRBV13-1 and TRBJ1-4, with D hard to call. The CDR3 runs to 14 residues. Trimming took 2 bases from V and 0 from J, leaving 5 bases between them. The germline gives CDR1 NSHNY, CDR2 SYGAGN. CDR3 DNA (partial): TGTGCCAGCAGTGAGGGGATTTCCAACGAAAGATTATTT. This encodes CASSEGISNERLF. The CDR3 in its entirety is CASSEGISNERLFF.

On this clone itself: Gene names follow the mouse nomenclature. The sequence runs out 1 residue before the end of the CDR3; the remainder is reconstructed from the germline J gene. The chain carries TRBV19 and TRBJ2-4, with D possibly being TRBD1 (6 bases). Looked up from germline, CDR1 is FNHDT and CDR2 is SITEND (reference sequence). V gave up 6 bases and J gave up 2 bases, with 10 bases separating them. The CDR3 consists of 13 residues. CDR3 DNA (partial): TGTGCCAGCACCCAGGGGTTTCAAAACACCTTGTAC. Translated, it gives CASTQGFQNTLY. The entire CDR3 is CASTQGFQNTLYF.

This clone was seen just once. Genes and germline are mouse. The CDR3 end falls 1 residue outside the read, so it is completed with the germline J gene. The rearrangement joins TRBV13-2 to TRBJ2-5, with 12 bases aligning to TRBD2. The CDR3 contains 18 residues. Germline V gene lookup returns CDR1 NNHNN and CDR2 SYGAGS (reference sequence). The V segment lost 0 bases and the J segment 0 bases; nucleotides outside the gene matches: 5. The sequenced part of the CDR3 DNA is TGTGCCAGCGGTGATGGGACTGGGGGGGACGTTAACCAAGACACCCAGTAC. As protein: CASGDGTGGDVNQDTQY. The full CDR3 is CASGDGTGGDVNQDTQYF.

This clone has more than one count but fewer than ten. Gene names denote mouse genes. The missing CDR3 end, 1 residue past where the read stops, is filled in from the germline J gene. The chain has TRBV29 and TRBJ2-5; TRBD1 aligns across 8 bases. This CDR3 comprises 14 residues. CDR1 and CDR2 from the germline V gene are MSHET and SYDVDS. Trimming cost V 0 bases and J 5 bases; bases outside gene matches: 1. The covered CDR3 bases are TGTGCTAGCAGTTTATCGACAGGGGCAGACACCCAGTAC. Its protein is CASSLSTGADTQY. The whole CDR3 protein is CASSLSTGADTQYF.

Comments on this clone: The genes and germline here are from mouse. With the read ending 1 residue before the CDR3 end, the germline J gene is used to fill in that end. The chain uses TRBV13-2 and TRBJ2-7, with 11 bases fitting TRBD1. The CDR3 totals 14 residues. J was trimmed by 3 bases and V by 5 bases; bases with no gene match: 4. Germline CDR1 reads NNHNN; CDR2 reads SYGAGS (reference sequence). The sequenced part of the CDR3 DNA is TGTGCCAGCGGGCCCGGGACAGGGGGCTATGAACAGTAC. Protein product: CASGPGTGGYEQY. The full CDR3 reads CASGPGTGGYEQYF.

Points on this clone: Gene labels here are mouse ones. The missing CDR3 end, 1 residue past where the read stops, is filled in from the germline J gene. This chain joins TRBV5 and TRBJ1-1; D is possibly TRBD1 (6 bases). In germline, CDR1 is LGHNA, CDR2 YNLKQL (reference sequence). Between the trimmed V and J ends, which lost 0 bases and 1 base, there was a span of 9 bases. The CDR3 sequence is 15 residues long. The part of the CDR3 DNA that was read is TGTGCCAGCAGCCAAGAGAGGGGGAGAAACACAGAAGTCTTC. Protein sequence: CASSQERGRNTEVF. The whole CDR3 protein is CASSQERGRNTEVFF.

This clone was counted only a few times. Genes and germline come from the mouse. The CDR3 end falls 1 residue outside the read, so it is completed with the germline J gene. This chain connects TRBV19 to TRBJ2-1, with TRBD1 as a possible D gene (6 bases). The CDR3 covers 13 residues. Germline V CDR1 and CDR2: FNHDT, SITEND (reference sequence). V was shortened by 2 bases and J by 4 bases, with 7 bases between the two germline ends. CDR3 DNA, as far as it was read: TGTGCCAGCAGTATGGGGACATATGCTGAGCAGTTC. Protein sequence: CASSMGTYAEQF. The entire CDR3 is CASSMGTYAEQFF.

This clone was counted a few times. Each gene name is a mouse one. Incomplete CDR3 DNA: TGTGCCAGCAGCTTGGACAGGGAGGTCACCGGGCAGCTCTAC. It is translated as CASSLDREVTGQLY. The full CDR3 protein reads CASSLDREVTGQLYF. The V call is TRBV4, the J call TRBJ2-2, with 8 bases identical to TRBD1. The sequenced fragment ends 1 residue before the CDR3 boundary, so the rest is inferred from the germline J gene. Germline V CDR1 and CDR2: LGHDT, YNNKQL (reference sequence). The trim removed 4 bases at V and 4 bases at J, leaving 5 bases unmatched. CDR3 length: 15 residues.

To note about this clone: Gene and germline names: mouse. Other DNA variants within this sample encode the same CDR3. Partial CDR3 DNA: TGTGCCAGCAGCCCGGGACTGGGGGGGCGCGGGGACACCCAGTAC. Translation gives CASSPGLGGRGDTQY. The entire CDR3 reads CASSPGLGGRGDTQYF. The chain carries TRBV5 and TRBJ2-5; 14 bases line up with TRBD2. The sequenced fragment ends 1 residue before the CDR3 boundary, so the rest is inferred from the germline J gene. The trim removed 4 bases at V and 6 bases at J, leaving 6 bases unmatched. Germline V gene sequence: CDR1 LGHNA, CDR2 YNLKQL (reference sequence). This CDR3 contains 16 residues.

This clone appeared a few times. Gene names and germline match the mouse. The read halts 1 residue ahead of the CDR3 end, with the missing end drawn from the germline J gene. The chain uses TRBV13-2 and TRBJ2-7; 7 nucleotides line up with TRBD1. The V gene's germline CDR1 is NNHNN and CDR2 SYGAGS (reference sequence). The CDR3 is 15 amino acids. V lost 2 bases to trimming and J lost 2 bases; unmatched junction nucleotides: 7. CDR3 DNA, as far as it was read: TGTGCCAGCGGTGAAGCACCTGACAGGGCCTATGAACAGTAC. This sequence encodes CASGEAPDRAYEQY. The complete CDR3 protein is CASGEAPDRAYEQYF.

With regard to this clone: The listed genes are named as in mouse. The CDR3 end lies 1 residue beyond the end of the read and is filled in from the germline J gene. This rearrangement joins TRBV2 to TRBJ1-1; no firm D call. Germline CDR1 LGHNA, CDR2 YSYQKL. This CDR3 comprises 13 residues. Trimming pared 0 bases from V and 11 bases from J, leaving 13 bases between. The CDR3 reads CASSQDFRGGVFF. The CDR3 bases that were read are TGTGCCAGCAGCCAAGATTTTCGGGGTGGGGTCTTC.